A selection of T cell receptor beta chains follows, all from one sample in a study of OX40 agonist ivuxolimab in advanced cancers. The repertoire was sequenced with immunoSEQ multiplex PCR; TCRdb's copy has only in-frame clones and lacks some. The sample consists of about 83,000 clones, about 88% of them appearing once. The sample consisted of CD4+ or CD8+ T cells sorted from blood, taken in a trial of the OX40 agonist ivuxolimab. Receptors originate from an adult with an advanced solid tumor such as melanoma, head and neck, liver or kidney cancer. Each CDR3 is given with its conserved first and last residue. D genes are given only for firm matches. Rows may omit the clone size; those that give it use once, few, many or a size class.

TRBV10-2	NA	TRBJ1-3	NA	TGCGCCAGCAGTGAGACCACAGGGTTTGACACCATATATTTT	CASSETTGFDTIYF
TRBV19	TRBD2	TRBJ2-1	NA	TGTGCCAGTAGTGTCCTAGCGGTGGGCTACAATGAGCAGTTCTTC	CASSVLAVGYNEQFF
TRBV7-6	TRBD1	TRBJ2-6	NA	TGTGCCAGCAGCTGGGGACAGGGGCCGCGGTCTGGGGCCAACGTCCTGACTTTC	CASSWGQGPRSGANVLTF
TRBV5-1	TRBD2	TRBJ2-1	NA	TGCGCCAGCACCCGGGGGACTAGCGGGGGATACAATGAGCAGTTCTTC	CASTRGTSGGYNEQFF
TRBV7-2	NA	TRBJ1-2	NA	TGTGCCAGCAGCTTCCCCAGGGGAGGCGGCTACACCTTC	CASSFPRGGGYTF
TRBV5-1	NA	TRBJ1-4	NA	TGCGCCAGCAGCTTTCAGAGCCAGAATGAAAAACTGTTTTTT	CASSFQSQNEKLFF
TRBV10-3	NA	TRBJ1-4	NA	TGTGCCATCAGTGAGACAGGCCTTGATGAAAAACTGTTTTTT	CAISETGLDEKLFF
TRBV29-1	NA	TRBJ1-4	NA	TGCAGCGTTGGGGAGGGGTTTGGAGAAAAACTGTTTTTT	CSVGEGFGEKLFF
TRBV4-3	NA	TRBJ1-1	NA	TGCGCCAGCAGCAAACGTACTAGTGGCACTGAAGCTTTCTTT	CASSKRTSGTEAFF
TRBV7-3	TRBD1	TRBJ1-2	NA	TGTGCCAGCAGCCTTACCGGGACAGGGGGCGGTAAGAGCGGTGGCTACACCTTC	CASSLTGTGGGKSGGYTF
TRBV7-3	NA	TRBJ2-1	NA	TGTGCCAGCAGCGCTATAGGTGGCAGCACCAATGAGCAGTTCTTC	CASSAIGGSTNEQFF
TRBV2	NA	TRBJ2-3	NA	TGTGCCAGCAGCGCGACCGGGACCGGAGGCACAGATACGCAGTATTTT	CASSATGTGGTDTQYF
TRBV2	TRBD2	TRBJ2-1	once	TGTGCCAGCTGCCCACAAGCGGGGGGTTACTACAATGAGCAGTTCTTC	CASCPQAGGYYNEQFF
TRBV30	NA	TRBJ1-4	NA	TGTGCCTGGAGCAGGACAGCAAATAATGAAAAACTGTTTTTT	CAWSRTANNEKLFF
TRBV5-6	NA	TRBJ1-5	once	TGTGCCAGCAGCAGAGGACTGTATCAGCCCCAGCATTTT	CASSRGLYQPQHF
TRBV18	NA	TRBJ2-7	NA	TGTGCCAGCTCATCCCCCTTCTCCTACGAGCAGTACTTC	CASSSPFSYEQYF
TRBV10-1	NA	TRBJ1-5	few	TGCGCCAGCACTCAGGGGCAGAGCAATCAGCCCCAGCATTTT	CASTQGQSNQPQHF
TRBV28	NA	TRBJ1-5	NA	TGTGCCAGCAGCCCATCCCAGGGGTCGCGCAATCAGCCCCAGCATTTT	CASSPSQGSRNQPQHF
TRBV28	TRBD1	TRBJ2-7	NA	TGTGCCAGCAGTTTTCCCGACAGGGGGGCATACGAGCAGTACTTC	CASSFPDRGAYEQYF
TRBV5-6	NA	TRBJ2-5	once	TGTGCCACTGGGCCCTACCCAGAGACCCAGTACTTC	CATGPYPETQYF
TRBV5-4	TRBD1	TRBJ1-4	NA	TGTGCCAGCAGCTTAGACAGGGGGACTAATGAAAAACTGTTTTTT	CASSLDRGTNEKLFF
TRBV28	TRBD1	TRBJ1-2	NA	TGTGCCAGCAGAGAGGACAGGGGCCGAGCTAACTATGGCTACACCTTC	CASREDRGRANYGYTF
TRBV4-1	NA	TRBJ2-1	NA	TGCGCCAGCAGCCAAGAGGTCACGGGGGACAATGAGCAGTTCTTC	CASSQEVTGDNEQFF